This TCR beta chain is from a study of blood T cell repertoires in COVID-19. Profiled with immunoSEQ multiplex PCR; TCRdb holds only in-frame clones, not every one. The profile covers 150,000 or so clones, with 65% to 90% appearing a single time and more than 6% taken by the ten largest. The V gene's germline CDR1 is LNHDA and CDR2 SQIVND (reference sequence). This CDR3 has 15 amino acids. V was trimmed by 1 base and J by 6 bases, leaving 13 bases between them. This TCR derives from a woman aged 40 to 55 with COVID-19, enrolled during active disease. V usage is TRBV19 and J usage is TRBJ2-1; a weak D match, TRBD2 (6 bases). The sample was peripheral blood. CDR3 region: CASSIGSRGANEQFF. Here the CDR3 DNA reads TGTGCCAGTAGTATAGGTTCGCGGGGCGCCAATGAGCAGTTCTTC.